The 9 T cell receptor beta chains below come from one sample, sequenced in a study of beta chain features in type 1 diabetes. Expressed TCRB transcripts were sequenced because the entire RNA isolate underwent reverse transcription. Clones were read by immunoSEQ multiplex PCR, and TCRdb kept only the in-frame ones, dropping some. The sample records 250,000 to 300,000 clones, around 7.3% being singletons. Sequencing used central memory CD4+ T cells from blood. These receptors came from a young woman in good health.

This clone appeared a few times. This chain connects TRBV2 to TRBJ2-7; D gene ambiguous. Trimming took 0 bases from V and 3 from J, leaving 3 bases between them. CDR3 length: 12 residues. Per the germline V gene, CDR1 is SNHLY and CDR2 is FYNNEI. The CDR3 sequence: CASSEAGYEQYF. As DNA, the CDR3 is TGTGCCAGCAGTGAAGCTGGCTACGAGCAGTACTTC.

The chain joins TRBV30 to TRBJ1-3, with D possibly being TRBD1 (6 bases). From germline, CDR1 is GTSNPN and CDR2 SVGIG (reference sequence). The CDR3 covers 15 residues. The V gene lost 0 bases and the J gene lost 0 bases, with 9 bases spanning the gap. In DNA form, the CDR3 reads TGTGCCTGGAGTGTGGACAGCAGCTCTGGAAACACCATATATTTT. This translates into CAWSVDSSSGNTIYF.

This chain uses TRBV2 with TRBJ2-3; 7 bases align to TRBD2. The CDR3 spans 16 residues. V was pared by 5 bases and J by 0 bases, with 8 bases of the junction left unmatched. Germline V gene data show CDR1 as SNHLY and CDR2 as FYNNEI. The CDR3 DNA sequence: TGTGCCAGCAGTCCTCGGACTAGAGGTAGCACAGATACGCAGTATTTT. As protein: CASSPRTRGSTDTQYF.

This clone has only a few counts. The gene calls are TRBV25-1 and TRBJ2-1; 9 nucleotides match TRBD1. V shed 10 bases, J shed 8 bases, and the junction held 12 bases outside the gene matches. The CDR3 length is 14 residues. The germline CDR1 and CDR2 sequences are MGHDK and SYGVNS. DNA of the CDR3: TGTGCCACCTTACCCGGACAGGGGACATATGAGCAGTTCTTC. Protein sequence: CATLPGQGTYEQFF.

This clone showed up just a few times. The chain is built from TRBV7-2 and TRBJ1-2, with 7 bases identical to TRBD1. There are 15 residues in the CDR3. The germline CDR1 and CDR2 sequences are SGHTA and FQGNSA. With V trimmed by 5 bases and J by 7 bases, 13 bases remained unmatched. The CDR3 spells CASSPGQVGLGGYTF. CDR3 DNA sequence: TGTGCCAGCAGCCCCGGACAGGTTGGGTTGGGTGGCTACACCTTC.

The CDR3 spells CSARARNTIYF. The DNA for the CDR3 is TGCAGTGCTAGGGCTAGAAACACCATATATTTT. The chain couples TRBV20-1 to TRBJ1-3; D is uncertain. The CDR3 is 11 amino acids. Germline V gives CDR1 DFQATT, CDR2 SNEGSKA (reference sequence). V shed 3 bases and J shed 5 bases, with 5 bases lying between them.

In its sample, this clone was seen a few times. The genes are TRBV5-1 and TRBJ2-7; D gene ambiguous. The V gene lost 0 bases and the J gene lost 7 bases, with 11 bases spanning the gap. Germline V CDR1 and CDR2: SGHRS, YFSETQ. The CDR3 is made up of 13 amino acids. The CDR3 reads CASSLGSLEEQYV. The DNA of the CDR3 is TGCGCCAGCAGCTTGGGTTCACTCGAAGAGCAGTACGTC.

This clone has more than one count but fewer than ten. The chain couples TRBV29-1 to TRBJ2-6; D possibly corresponds to TRBD1 (5 bases). Germline loops: CDR1 SQVTM, CDR2 ANQGSEA. The CDR3 consists of 16 residues. CDR3 nucleotide sequence: TGCGGGCTTTACAGACAGACCCCCTCTGGGGCCAACGTCCTGACTTTC. It encodes CGLYRQTPSGANVLTF.

The table lists this clone with a few counts. The V call is TRBV5-4, the J call TRBJ2-5; TRBD1 matches at 11 bases. The germline V gene encodes CDR1 SGHNT and CDR2 YYREEE (reference sequence). The CDR3 spans 15 residues. V shed 4 bases, J shed 6 bases, and the junction held 8 bases outside the gene matches. For the CDR3, the DNA is TGTGCCAGCAGCCCCGGGACAGGGGGGATGAAGACCCAGTACTTC. Translation gives CASSPGTGGMKTQYF. Looking up the rest from reference TRBV5-4 and TRBJ2-5 gives the full variable domain: ETGVTQSPTHLIKTRGQQVTLRCSSQSGHNTVSWYQQALGQGPQFIFQYYREEENGRGNFPPRFSGLQFPNYSSELNVNALELDDSALYLCASSPGTGGMKTQYFGPGTRLLVL.